This T cell receptor beta chain is from a study of T cell changes during pregnancy in multiple sclerosis. Method: immunoSEQ multiplex PCR; TCRdb's copy keeps in-frame clones and lacks some. This sample has 20,000 or so clones, with around 90% found just once. Germline V gene lookup returns CDR1 LNHNV and CDR2 YYDKDF (reference sequence). The CDR3 sequence is 14 residues long. The V end lost 7 bases, the J end lost 9 bases, and 18 bases lay between the germline ends. The origin of this receptor is a female donor in good health, enrolled as a control in a pregnancy study. This chain joins TRBV15 and TRBJ2-2; TRBD2 might be the D (7 bases). Sequencing was performed on CD8+ T cells from peripheral blood mononuclear cells, taken in the second trimester of pregnancy. The CDR3 region is CATTLGRGLRELFF. CDR3 DNA sequence: TGTGCCACCACCCTGGGGAGGGGGTTAAGGGAGCTGTTTTTT.